These T cell receptor beta chains were read from a single sample in a study of cytotoxic CD8 clonotypes in ibrutinib-treated CLL. The protocol was immunoSEQ multiplex PCR, while the TCRdb copy is restricted to in-frame clones and leaves out a portion. Of about 21,000 clones in the sample, over 65% were seen once. The sample consisted of PBMCs, taken before ibrutinib treatment. These receptors came from a human donor with chronic lymphocytic leukemia. Each CDR3 is given with its conserved first and last residue. D genes are given only for firm matches. Not all rows give a size; the values are once, few, many and, for expanded clones, a class.

TRBV21-1	.	.	TRBJ1-5	TGTGCCAGCCCTTCCCCAGGGGCGAGCAATCAGCCCCAGCATTTT	CASPSPGASNQPQHF
TRBV10-3	.	TRBD1	TRBJ2-2	TGTGCCATCAGTGAGACAGGGGTAGGGAACACCGGGGAGCTGTTTTTT	CAISETGVGNTGELFF
TRBV30	.	.	TRBJ2-2	TGTGCCTGGACCCGTTACGGGGAGCTGTTTTTT	CAWTRYGELFF
TRBV5-1	.	.	TRBJ1-3	TGCGCCACCAAGGGCTCTGGAAACACCATATATTTT	CATKGSGNTIYF
TRBV7-2	.	TRBD1	TRBJ1-5	TGTGCCAGCAGCCCGGACAGGGGTCAGCCCCAGCATTTT	CASSPDRGQPQHF
TRBV6-1	.	TRBD2	TRBJ2-7	TGTGCCAGCACCCAGACTAGCGGATCCTACGAGCAGTACTTC	CASTQTSGSYEQYF
TRBV5-1	.	TRBD2	TRBJ2-1	TGCGCCAGCAGCTGGGGTGGCCCACTAGCGGGGAAGAATGAGCAGTTCTTC	CASSWGGPLAGKNEQFF
TRBV30	.	.	TRBJ2-7	TGTGCCTGGAGTGTACGGACGTCGGGGATCTACGAGCAGTACTTC	CAWSVRTSGIYEQYF
TRBV7-2	.	.	TRBJ2-3	TGTGCCAGCAGCTCGCCGGGGGAGGATACGCAGTATTTT	CASSSPGEDTQYF
TRBV30	.	.	TRBJ1-2	TGTGCCTATGCGGGGAACTATGGCTACACCTTC	CAYAGNYGYTF
TRBV2	few	.	TRBJ1-5	TGTGCCAGCAGTGGGGATAGCAATCAGCCCCAGCATTTT	CASSGDSNQPQHF
TRBV27	.	.	TRBJ2-1	TGTGCCAGCAGTTTATCGAATCCTGTTGTGGGGGCTGAGCAGTTCTTC	CASSLSNPVVGAEQFF
TRBV4-2	.	TRBD2	TRBJ2-1	TGTGCCAGCAGCCAAGAAGGCAGGGGGGTCACTAGCGGGAGGGCCGATGAGCAGTTCTTC	CASSQEGRGVTSGRADEQFF
TRBV5-5	.	.	TRBJ2-3	TGTGCCAGCAGCTTAAATAGTGGCACAGATACGCAGTATTTT	CASSLNSGTDTQYF
TRBV15	.	.	TRBJ2-1	TGTGCCACCAGCAGAGATCCGGCGGGTGAGCAGTTCTTC	CATSRDPAGEQFF
TRBV18	.	TRBD2	TRBJ2-1	TGTGCCAGCTCACCAGGGACTAGCGGGAGAACTGAGCAGTTCTTC	CASSPGTSGRTEQFF
TRBV19	.	TRBD2	TRBJ2-3	TGTGCCAGTAGTATTCCAGCGGGGGTTAGCACAGATACGCAGTATTTT	CASSIPAGVSTDTQYF
TRBV27	few	.	TRBJ1-5	TGTGCCAGTCCAAATCAGCCCCAGCATTTT	CASPNQPQHF
TRBV7-6	.	.	TRBJ2-7	TGTGCCAGCAGCTTAGGGGACTCGAGACCCTACGAGCAGTACTTC	CASSLGDSRPYEQYF
TRBV7-2	.	TRBD2	TRBJ2-3	TGTGCCAGCAGCTTAGATGAGACTAGCGAGACTAGCACAGATACGCAGTATTTT	CASSLDETSETSTDTQYF
TRBV19	.	TRBD1	TRBJ2-1	TGTGCCAGTAGCCCGGGACAGCAATACAATGAGCAGTTCTTC	CASSPGQQYNEQFF
TRBV7-3	.	.	TRBJ1-1	TGTGCCAGCAGCTTAACGGCTACAGCGAACACTGAAGCTTTCTTT	CASSLTATANTEAFF
TRBV2	.	.	TRBJ2-1	TGTGCCAGCAGCCCCGCGAGAGGGGATTACAATGAGCAGTTCTTC	CASSPARGDYNEQFF
TRBV9	few	.	TRBJ2-7	TGTGCCAGCAGCCTCGGGACACCCGGATACGAGCAGTACTTC	CASSLGTPGYEQYF
TRBV28	few	.	TRBJ2-6	TGTGCCAGCAGTTTATCGGTGTCCGTTGGGGCCAACGTCCTGACTTTC	CASSLSVSVGANVLTF
TRBV27	.	.	TRBJ1-5	TGTGCCAGCAGTTTGGGTCTTTTCCAGCCCCAGCATTTT	CASSLGLFQPQHF
TRBV18	.	.	TRBJ1-2	TGTGCCAGCTCACGGGATGGGACCGCTCGGGGCTACACCTTC	CASSRDGTARGYTF
TRBV5-6	.	TRBD1	TRBJ2-7	TGTGCCAGCAATGGGGCAGGGGGCCTCTACGAGCAGTACTTC	CASNGAGGLYEQYF
TRBV7-3	.	.	TRBJ2-1	TGTGCCAGCAGCTTACCAGGGTCATCCAAGTTCTTC	CASSLPGSSKFF
TRBV2	.	TRBD1	TRBJ2-1	TGTGCCAGCAGGGAACAGGGGCCCACGAATGAGCAGTTCTTC	CASREQGPTNEQFF